The next 3 T cell receptor beta chains were all read from a single sample in a study of cytomegalovirus exposure and HLA in healthy donors. Both 60 Vbeta primers and 13 Jbeta primers went into the PCR. Libraries were prepared by immunoSEQ multiplex PCR; TCRdb keeps only in-frame clonotypes and omits some of them. The sample lists roughly 120,000 clones, 65% to 85% occurring once. The sequencing input was PBMCs. These receptors were taken from a woman aged 18-35 years in good health and CMV-seronegative.

J is TRBJ1-2 and V is TRBV19; no clear D gene. V was shortened by 4 bases and J by 9 bases, with 15 bases between the two germline ends. CDR1 LNHDA and CDR2 SQIVND come from the germline V gene (reference sequence). CDR3 length equals 13 residues. The CDR3 coding sequence is TGTGCCAGTAGTACCCAACCGACTGACCGCTACACCTTC. Its translation: CASSTQPTDRYTF.

The chain is built from TRBV7-2 and TRBJ2-3; D is perhaps TRBD2 (6 bases). The CDR3 consists of 15 residues. V was clipped by 1 base and J by 1 base, with 9 bases between them. The V gene's germline CDR1 is SGHTA and CDR2 FQGNSA. CDR3 nucleotides: TGTGCCAGCAGCTTAGGGCGGGGAGGCACAGATACGCAGTATTTT. It is translated as CASSLGRGGTDTQYF.

J is TRBJ1-6 and V is TRBV28; TRBD1 matches 9 bases. Germline CDR1 MDHEN, CDR2 SYDVKM. Losses at the gene ends were 8 bases for V and 9 bases for J; bases not matched to a gene: 5. The CDR3 spans 13 residues. The CDR3 reads CASLRQGGSPLHF. The CDR3 DNA is TGTGCCAGCCTAAGACAGGGGGGTTCACCCCTCCACTTT.